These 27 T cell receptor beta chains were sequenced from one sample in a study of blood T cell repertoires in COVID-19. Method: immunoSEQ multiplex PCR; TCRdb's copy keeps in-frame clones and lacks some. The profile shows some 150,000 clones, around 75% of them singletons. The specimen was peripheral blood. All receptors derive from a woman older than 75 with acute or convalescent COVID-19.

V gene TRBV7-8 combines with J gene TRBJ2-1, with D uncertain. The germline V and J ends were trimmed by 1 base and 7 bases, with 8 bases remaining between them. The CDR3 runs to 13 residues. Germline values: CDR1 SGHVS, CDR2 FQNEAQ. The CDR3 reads CASSLVAQNEQFF. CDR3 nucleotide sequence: TGTGCCAGCAGCTTAGTCGCACAGAATGAGCAGTTCTTC.

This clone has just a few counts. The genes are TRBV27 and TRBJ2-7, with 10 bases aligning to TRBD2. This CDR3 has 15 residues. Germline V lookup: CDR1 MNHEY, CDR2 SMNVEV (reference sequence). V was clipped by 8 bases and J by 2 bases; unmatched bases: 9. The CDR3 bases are TGTGCCAGCCCTTGGGGGCTAGCGGGGGCCTACGAGCAGTACTTC. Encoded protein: CASPWGLAGAYEQYF.

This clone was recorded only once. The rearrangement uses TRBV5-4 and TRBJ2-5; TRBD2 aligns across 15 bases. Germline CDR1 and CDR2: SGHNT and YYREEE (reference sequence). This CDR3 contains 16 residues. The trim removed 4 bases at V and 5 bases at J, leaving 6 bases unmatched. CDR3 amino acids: CASSTGLAGGMETQYF. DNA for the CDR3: TGTGCCAGCAGCACAGGACTAGCGGGGGGGATGGAGACCCAGTACTTC.

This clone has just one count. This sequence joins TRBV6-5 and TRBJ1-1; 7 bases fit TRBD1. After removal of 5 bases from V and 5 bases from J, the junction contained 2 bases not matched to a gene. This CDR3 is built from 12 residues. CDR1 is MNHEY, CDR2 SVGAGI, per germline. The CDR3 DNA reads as TGTGCCAGCAGTCGACAGGGAACTGAAGCTTTCTTT. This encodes CASSRQGTEAFF.

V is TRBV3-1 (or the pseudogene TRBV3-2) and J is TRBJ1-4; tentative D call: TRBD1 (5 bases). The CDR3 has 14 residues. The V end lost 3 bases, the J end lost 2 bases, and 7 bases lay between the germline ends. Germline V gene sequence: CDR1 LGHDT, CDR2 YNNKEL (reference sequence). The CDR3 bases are TGTGCCAGCAGCCACAGGGCCACTAATGAAAAACTGTTTTTT. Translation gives CASSHRATNEKLFF.

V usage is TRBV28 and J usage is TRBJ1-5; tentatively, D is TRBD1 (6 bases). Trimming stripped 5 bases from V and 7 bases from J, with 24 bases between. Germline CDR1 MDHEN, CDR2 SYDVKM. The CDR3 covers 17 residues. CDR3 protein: CASSPLDSLTSGQPQHF. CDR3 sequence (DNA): TGTGCCAGCAGTCCCCTGGACAGTTTGACTTCAGGGCAGCCCCAGCATTTT.

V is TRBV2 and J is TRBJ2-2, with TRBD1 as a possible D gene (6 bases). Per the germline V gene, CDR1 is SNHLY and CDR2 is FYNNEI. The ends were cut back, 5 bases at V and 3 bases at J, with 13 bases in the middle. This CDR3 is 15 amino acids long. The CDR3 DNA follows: TGTGCCAGCAGTCCTACAGGGATGGACACCGGGGAGCTGTTTTTT. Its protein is CASSPTGMDTGELFF.

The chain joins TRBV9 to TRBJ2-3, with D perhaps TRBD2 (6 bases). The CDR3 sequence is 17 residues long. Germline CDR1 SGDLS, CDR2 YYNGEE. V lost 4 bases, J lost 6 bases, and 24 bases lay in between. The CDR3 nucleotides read TGTGCCAGCAGCCCCTCCGTCCTGGGGGGACCAGGCGATACGCAGTATTTT. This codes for CASSPSVLGGPGDTQYF.

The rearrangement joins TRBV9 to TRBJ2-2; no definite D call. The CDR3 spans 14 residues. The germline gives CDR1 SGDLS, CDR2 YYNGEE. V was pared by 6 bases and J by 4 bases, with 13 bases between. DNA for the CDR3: TGTGCCAGCAAACGTGGCATAACCACCGGGGAGCTGTTTTTT. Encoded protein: CASKRGITTGELFF.

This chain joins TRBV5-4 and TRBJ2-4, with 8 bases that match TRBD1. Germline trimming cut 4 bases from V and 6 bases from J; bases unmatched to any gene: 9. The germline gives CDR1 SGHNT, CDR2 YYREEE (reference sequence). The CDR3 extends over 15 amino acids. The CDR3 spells CASSSGQGGRNIQYF. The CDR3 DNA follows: TGTGCCAGCAGCAGTGGACAGGGAGGAAGAAACATTCAGTACTTC. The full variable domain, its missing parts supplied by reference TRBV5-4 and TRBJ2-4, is ETGVTQSPTHLIKTRGQQVTLRCSSQSGHNTVSWYQQALGQGPQFIFQYYREEENGRGNFPPRFSGLQFPNYSSELNVNALELDDSALYLCASSSGQGGRNIQYFGAGTRLSVL.

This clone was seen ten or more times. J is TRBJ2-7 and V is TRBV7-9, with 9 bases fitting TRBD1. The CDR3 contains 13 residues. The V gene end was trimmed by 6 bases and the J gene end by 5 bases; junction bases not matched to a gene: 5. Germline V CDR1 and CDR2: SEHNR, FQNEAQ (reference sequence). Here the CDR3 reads CASSFGTGHEQYF. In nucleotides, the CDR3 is TGTGCCAGCAGTTTTGGGACAGGGCACGAGCAGTACTTC.

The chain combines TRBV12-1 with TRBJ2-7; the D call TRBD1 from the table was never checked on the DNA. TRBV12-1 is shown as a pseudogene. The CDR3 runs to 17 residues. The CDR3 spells CASSLHRQGAGSYEQYF. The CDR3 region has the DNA TGTGCCAGCAGCTTACACCGACAGGGGGCAGGGTCCTACGAGCAGTACTTC.

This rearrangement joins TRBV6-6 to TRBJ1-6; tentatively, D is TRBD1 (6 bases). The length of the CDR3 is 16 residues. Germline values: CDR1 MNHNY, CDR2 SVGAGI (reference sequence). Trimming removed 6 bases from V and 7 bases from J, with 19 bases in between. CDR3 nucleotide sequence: TGTGCCAGCAGGCCCGGGGCAGGGGTACGCAATTCACCCCTCCACTTT. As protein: CASRPGAGVRNSPLHF.

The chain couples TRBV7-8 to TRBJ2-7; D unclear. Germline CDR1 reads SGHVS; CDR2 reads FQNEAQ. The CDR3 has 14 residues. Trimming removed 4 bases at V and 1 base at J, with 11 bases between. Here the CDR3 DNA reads TGTGCCAGCAGCTCTACGCTACTTTCCTACGAGCAGTACTTC. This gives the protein CASSSTLLSYEQYF.

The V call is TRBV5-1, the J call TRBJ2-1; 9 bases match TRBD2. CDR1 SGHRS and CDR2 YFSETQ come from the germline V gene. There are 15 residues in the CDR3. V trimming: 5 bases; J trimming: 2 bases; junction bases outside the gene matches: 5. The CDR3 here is CASSSGTSTYNEQFF. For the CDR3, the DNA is TGCGCCAGCAGTTCCGGGACTAGCACCTACAATGAGCAGTTCTTC.

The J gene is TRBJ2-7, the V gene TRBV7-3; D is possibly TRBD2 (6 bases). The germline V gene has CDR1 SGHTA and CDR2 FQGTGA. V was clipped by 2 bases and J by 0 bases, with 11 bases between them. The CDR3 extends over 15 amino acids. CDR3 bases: TGTGCCAGCAGCTTATTAGCGGAGGTCTCCTACGAGCAGTACTTC. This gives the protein CASSLLAEVSYEQYF.

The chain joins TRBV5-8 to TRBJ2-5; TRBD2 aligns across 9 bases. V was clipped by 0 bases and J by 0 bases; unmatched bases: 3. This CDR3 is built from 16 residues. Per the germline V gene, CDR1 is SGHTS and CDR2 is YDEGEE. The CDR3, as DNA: TGTGCCAGCAGCTTGGGGCTAGCGGGGTACCAAGAGACCCAGTACTTC. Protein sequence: CASSLGLAGYQETQYF.

CDR3 DNA: TGCGCCAGCAGCCAAGTGGGACAGACTAACTATGGCTACACCTTC. Encoded protein: CASSQVGQTNYGYTF. The chain is built from TRBV4-1 and TRBJ1-2; TRBD1 matches 7 bases. V trimming: 1 base; J trimming: 0 bases; junction bases outside the gene matches: 2. The CDR3 is 15 residues long. Germline assignment: CDR1 MGHRA and CDR2 YSYEKL.

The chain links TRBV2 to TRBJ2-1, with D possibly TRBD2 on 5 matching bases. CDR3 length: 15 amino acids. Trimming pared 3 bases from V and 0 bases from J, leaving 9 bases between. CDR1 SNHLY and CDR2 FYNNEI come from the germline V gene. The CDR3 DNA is TGTGCCAGCAGTGAGCGGGCACGCTCCTACAATGAGCAGTTCTTC. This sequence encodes CASSERARSYNEQFF.

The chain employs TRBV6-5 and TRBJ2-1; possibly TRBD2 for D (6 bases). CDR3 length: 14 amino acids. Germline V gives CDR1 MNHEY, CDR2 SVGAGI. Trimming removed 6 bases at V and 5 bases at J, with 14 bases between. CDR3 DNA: TGTGCCAGCAGCCTTGGGGGGATAAACAATGAGCAGTTCTTC. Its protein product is CASSLGGINNEQFF.

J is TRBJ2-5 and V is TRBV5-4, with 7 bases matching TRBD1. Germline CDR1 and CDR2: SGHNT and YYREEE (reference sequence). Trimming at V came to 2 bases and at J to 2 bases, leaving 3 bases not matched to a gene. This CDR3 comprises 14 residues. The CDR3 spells CASSFRQGQETQYF. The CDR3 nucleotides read TGTGCCAGCAGCTTTCGACAGGGTCAAGAGACCCAGTACTTC.

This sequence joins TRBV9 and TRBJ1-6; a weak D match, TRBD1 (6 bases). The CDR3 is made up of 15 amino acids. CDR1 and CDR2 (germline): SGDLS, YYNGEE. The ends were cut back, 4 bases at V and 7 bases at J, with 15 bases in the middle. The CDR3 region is CASSPTTGTNSPLHF. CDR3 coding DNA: TGTGCCAGCAGCCCCACGACAGGTACCAATTCACCCCTCCACTTT.

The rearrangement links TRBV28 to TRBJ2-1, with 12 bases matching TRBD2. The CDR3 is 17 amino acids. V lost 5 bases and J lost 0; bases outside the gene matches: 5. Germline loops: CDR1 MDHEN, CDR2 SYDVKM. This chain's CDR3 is CASSDMTSGSSYNEQFF. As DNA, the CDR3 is TGTGCCAGCAGTGATATGACTAGCGGGAGCTCCTACAATGAGCAGTTCTTC.

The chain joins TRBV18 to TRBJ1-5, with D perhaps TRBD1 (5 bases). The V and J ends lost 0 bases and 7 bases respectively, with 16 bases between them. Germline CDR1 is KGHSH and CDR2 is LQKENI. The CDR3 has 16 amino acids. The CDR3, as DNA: TGTGCCAGCTCACCACCAGGGGCACAGGTGGGCCAGCCCCAGCATTTT. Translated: CASSPPGAQVGQPQHF.

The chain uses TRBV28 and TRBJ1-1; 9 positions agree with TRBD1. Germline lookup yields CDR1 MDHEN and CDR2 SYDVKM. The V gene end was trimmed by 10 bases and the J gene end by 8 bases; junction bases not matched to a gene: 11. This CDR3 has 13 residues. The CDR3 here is CATDTGGWGEAFF. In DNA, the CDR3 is TGTGCCACCGATACAGGGGGCTGGGGGGAAGCTTTCTTT.

CDR3 region: CASSTGQTGDTQYF. In nucleotides, the CDR3 is TGTGCCAGCAGCACGGGACAGACCGGAGATACGCAGTATTTT. The chain employs TRBV7-9 and TRBJ2-3; 7 bases are shared with TRBD1. The CDR3 covers 14 residues. Trimming removed 5 bases from V and 5 bases from J; junction bases left unmatched: 7. CDR1 and CDR2 from the germline V gene are SEHNR and FQNEAQ (reference sequence).

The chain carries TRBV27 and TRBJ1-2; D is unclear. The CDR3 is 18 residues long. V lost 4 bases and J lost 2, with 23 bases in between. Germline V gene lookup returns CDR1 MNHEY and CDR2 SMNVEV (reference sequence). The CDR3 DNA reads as TGTGCCAGCAGTTCCAATAGAGGACTGGGTCTCGGGAACTATGGCTACACCTTC. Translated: CASSSNRGLGLGNYGYTF.